This T cell receptor beta chain was identified in a study of identical twins. General study results and limits: Out-of-frame alpha sequences shared by twins were enriched for low generation probability. Abundant beta clonotypes from cord blood had fewer insertions, unlike memory repertoires, which showed none. Compared with models, monozygotic twins showed more out-of-frame TCR alpha sharing. For out-of-frame beta sequences, excess twin sharing was weaker.

Regarding this clonotype: Its antigen is as yet unknown.

Germline V gene data show CDR1 as MNHEY and CDR2 as SMNVEV (reference sequence). V gave up 4 bases and J gave up 3 bases, with 13 bases separating them. The CDR3 has 15 amino acids. Using its own MiXCR run on the 5' RACE reads, TCRdb lists one record per CDR3 protein. Of some 660,000 distinct CDR3 sequences listed, around 8.3% are singletons. These data are also associated with another study on yellow fever vaccine responses in identical twins.

The specimen sequenced was PBMCs. The V gene is TRBV27, the J gene TRBJ2-1; tentative D call: TRBD2 (5 bases). The source is a woman aged 18-29 years in good health. The CDR3 nucleotides read TGTGCCAGCAGTTCACCATACCGGGACTACAATGAGCAGTTCTTC. Translation gives CASSSPYRDYNEQFF.